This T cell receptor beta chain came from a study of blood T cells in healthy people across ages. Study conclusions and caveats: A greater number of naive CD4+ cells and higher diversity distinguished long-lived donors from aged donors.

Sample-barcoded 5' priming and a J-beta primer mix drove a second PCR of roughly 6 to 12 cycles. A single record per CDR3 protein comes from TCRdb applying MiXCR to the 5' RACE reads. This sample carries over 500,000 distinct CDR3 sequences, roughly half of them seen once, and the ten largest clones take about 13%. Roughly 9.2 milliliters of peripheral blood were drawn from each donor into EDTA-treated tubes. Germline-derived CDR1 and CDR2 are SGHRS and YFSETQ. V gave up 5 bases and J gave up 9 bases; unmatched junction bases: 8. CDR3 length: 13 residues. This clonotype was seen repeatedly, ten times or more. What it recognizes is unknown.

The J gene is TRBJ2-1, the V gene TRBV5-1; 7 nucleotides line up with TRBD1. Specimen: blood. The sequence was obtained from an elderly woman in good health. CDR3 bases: TGCGCCAGCAGATCGACAGGGTTGGGTGAGCAGTTCTTC. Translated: CASRSTGLGEQFF.